These T cell receptor beta chains were read from a single sample in a study of blood T cells in healthy people across ages. One entry per CDR3 protein results from TCRdb running MiXCR on the 5' RACE reads. The table has fewer than 2 million distinct CDR3 sequences, roughly two fifths seen once. The material sequenced was blood. The receptor source for this set is a human donor in good health. The CDR3 runs from the conserved cysteine through the conserved F or W. Each record gives: V gene, J gene, CDR3 protein.

V: TRBV5-1
J: TRBJ2-5
CDR3: CASSLGIQGETQYF

V: TRBV7-9
J: TRBJ2-3
CDR3: CASSAGGEWSQYF

V: TRBV7-9
J: TRBJ2-1
CDR3: CAILKGAPYNEQFF

V: TRBV20-1
J: TRBJ2-1
CDR3: CSAFTSGGASYNEQFF

V: TRBV6-6
J: TRBJ2-2
CDR3: CASSSGQGGAGELFF

V: TRBV5-1
J: TRBJ2-7
CDR3: CASSAEGAKNEQYF

V: TRBV10-3
J: TRBJ2-7
CDR3: CAIDPGSGETYEQYF

V: TRBV15
J: TRBJ2-5
CDR3: CATSEQTRGTETQYF

V: TRBV24-1
J: TRBJ2-7
CDR3: CATSDGQGRSYEQYF

V: TRBV6-2/TRBV6-3
J: .
CDR3: CASRDWRIYEQYF

V: TRBV2
J: TRBJ2-3
CDR3: CASSDSFTDTQYF

V: TRBV7-8
J: TRBJ1-2
CDR3: CAIPLDGGGYTF

V: TRBV18
J: TRBJ2-5
CDR3: CASSQQTKETQYF

V: TRBV20-1
J: TRBJ2-3
CDR3: CSAGLPDTQYF

V: TRBV4-1
J: TRBJ2-6
CDR3: CASSQPWGGPGANVLTF

V: TRBV20-1
J: TRBJ2-7
CDR3: CSASWVGEQYF

V: TRBV7-2
J: TRBJ2-7
CDR3: CARSARQGNYEQYF

V: TRBV3-1
J: TRBJ2-3
CDR3: CASSQGWGTQYF

V: TRBV10-3
J: TRBJ1-6
CDR3: CAISPYRGQDSPLHF

V: TRBV6-5
J: TRBJ1-4
CDR3: CASSYSRLRGTANEKLFF

V: TRBV4-3
J: TRBJ1-1
CDR3: CASSQALRRAEAFF

V: TRBV11-2
J: TRBJ2-4
CDR3: CASSLHIQSGTNLNEQYF

V: TRBV20-1
J: TRBJ1-4
CDR3: CSADSGNRFNEKLFF

V: TRBV4-3
J: TRBJ2-7
CDR3: CASSQDRQSPYEQYF

V: TRBV7-9
J: TRBJ1-2
CDR3: CASSPSDRADGYTF

V: TRBV12-3/TRBV12-4
J: TRBJ2-1
CDR3: CASIIQGRSYNEQFF

V: TRBV7-3
J: TRBJ2-3
CDR3: CASSATGVGTDTQYF

V: TRBV2
J: TRBJ2-1
CDR3: CASSAWTGTYNEQFF

V: TRBV20-1
J: TRBJ1-5
CDR3: CSARPTGNSNQPQHF

V: TRBV12-3/TRBV12-4
J: TRBJ2-5
CDR3: CASSFDLGTSGGAGETQYF

V: TRBV29-1
J: TRBJ2-1
CDR3: CSTGGRAGDPYNEQFF

V: TRBV12-3/TRBV12-4
J: TRBJ2-3
CDR3: CASSPHQGLADTQYF

V: TRBV6-5
J: .
CDR3: CASSQNRALKTQYF

V: TRBV15
J: TRBJ1-2
CDR3: CATKDRGQGYTF

V: TRBV6-5
J: TRBJ1-1
CDR3: CASSWMGTDAEAFF

V: TRBV11-3
J: TRBJ2-3
CDR3: CASSILSSTDTQYF

V: TRBV2
J: TRBJ2-3
CDR3: CASTGRPLTDTQYF

V: TRBV4-1
J: TRBJ2-3
CDR3: CASSQASIAGVHSTDTQYF

V: TRBV7-3
J: TRBJ2-6
CDR3: CASSLIGVAYSGANVLTF